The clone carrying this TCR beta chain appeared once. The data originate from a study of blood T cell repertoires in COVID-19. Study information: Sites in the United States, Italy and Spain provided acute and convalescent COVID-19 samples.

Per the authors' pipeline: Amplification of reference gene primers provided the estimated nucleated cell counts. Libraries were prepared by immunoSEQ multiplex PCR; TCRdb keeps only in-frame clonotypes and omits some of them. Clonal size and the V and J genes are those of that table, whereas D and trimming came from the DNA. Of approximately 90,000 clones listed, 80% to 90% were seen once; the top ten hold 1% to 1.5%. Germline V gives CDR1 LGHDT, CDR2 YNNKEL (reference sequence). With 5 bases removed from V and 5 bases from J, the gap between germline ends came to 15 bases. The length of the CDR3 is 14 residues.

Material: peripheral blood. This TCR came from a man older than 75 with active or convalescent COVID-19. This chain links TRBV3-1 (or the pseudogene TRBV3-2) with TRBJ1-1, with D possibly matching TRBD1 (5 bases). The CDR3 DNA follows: TGTGCCAGCAGCACCGACGGGGGGGGGACTGAAGCTTTCTTT. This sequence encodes CASSTDGGGTEAFF.